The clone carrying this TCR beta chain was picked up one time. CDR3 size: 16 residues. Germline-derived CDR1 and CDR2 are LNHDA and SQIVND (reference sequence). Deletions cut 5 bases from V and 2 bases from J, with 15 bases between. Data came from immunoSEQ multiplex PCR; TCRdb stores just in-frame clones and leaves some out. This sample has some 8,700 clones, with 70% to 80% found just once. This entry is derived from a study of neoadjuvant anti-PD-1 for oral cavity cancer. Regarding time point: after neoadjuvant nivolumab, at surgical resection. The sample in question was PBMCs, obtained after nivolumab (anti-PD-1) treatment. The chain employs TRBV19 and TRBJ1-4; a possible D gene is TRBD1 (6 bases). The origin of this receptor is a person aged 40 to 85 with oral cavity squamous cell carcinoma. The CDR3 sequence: CASSPRGARTNEKLFF. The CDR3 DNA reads TGTGCCAGTAGTCCACGGGGGGCCAGGACTAATGAAAAACTGTTTTTT.